This T cell receptor (beta chain) was observed in a study of memory CD4+ T cells and cytomegalovirus serostatus. The wider study: Healthy Belgian adult donors included nine or ten CMV-positive and some 24 CMV-negative people.

Germline CDR1 and CDR2: SNHLY and FYNNEI. This CDR3 has 13 amino acids. Trimming removed 7 bases from V and 6 bases from J, with 13 bases in between. Overall study results and limits: Each of approximately 69 CMV-associated TCRbeta sequences occurred in one to five individuals.

The sort gate was single viable CD3+CD4+CD8-CD45RO+ cells for memory CD4+ T cells. Serum IgG to CMV pp150, pp28, p38 and p52 defined serostatus. The protocol was immunoSEQ multiplex PCR, while the TCRdb copy is restricted to in-frame clones and leaves out a portion. This sample yields about 75,000 clones, of which around 80% are seen a single time; approximately 2.4% belongs to the top ten. A note on this clone: The antigen is unknown.

This chain links TRBV2 with TRBJ2-1; no clear D. This TCR was sampled from an adult in good health and CMV-seropositive. The sequenced sample was memory CD4+ T cells from blood. This chain's CDR3 is CASTQDTPNEQFF. DNA for the CDR3: TGTGCCAGCACCCAGGATACCCCCAATGAGCAGTTCTTC.